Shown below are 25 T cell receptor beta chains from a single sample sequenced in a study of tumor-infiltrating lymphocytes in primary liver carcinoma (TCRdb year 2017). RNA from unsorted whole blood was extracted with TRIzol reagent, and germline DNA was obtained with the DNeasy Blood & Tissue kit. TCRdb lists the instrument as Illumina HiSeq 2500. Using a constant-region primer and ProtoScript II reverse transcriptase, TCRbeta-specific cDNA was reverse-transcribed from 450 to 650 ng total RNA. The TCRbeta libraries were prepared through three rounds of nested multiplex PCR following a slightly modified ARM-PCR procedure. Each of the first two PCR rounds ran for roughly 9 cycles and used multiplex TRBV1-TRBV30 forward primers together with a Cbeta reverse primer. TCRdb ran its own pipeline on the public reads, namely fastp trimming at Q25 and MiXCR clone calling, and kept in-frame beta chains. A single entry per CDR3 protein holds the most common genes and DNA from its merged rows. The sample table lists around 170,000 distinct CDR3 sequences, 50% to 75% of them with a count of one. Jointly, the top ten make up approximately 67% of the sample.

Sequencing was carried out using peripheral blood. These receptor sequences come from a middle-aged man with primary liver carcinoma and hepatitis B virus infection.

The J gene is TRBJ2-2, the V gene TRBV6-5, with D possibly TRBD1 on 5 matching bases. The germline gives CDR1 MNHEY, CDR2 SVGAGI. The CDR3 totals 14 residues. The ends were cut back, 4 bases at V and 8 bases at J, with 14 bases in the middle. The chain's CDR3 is CASSCSKGRGELFF. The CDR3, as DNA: TGTGCCAGCAGTTGCTCAAAGGGGCGGGGGGAGCTGTTTTTT.

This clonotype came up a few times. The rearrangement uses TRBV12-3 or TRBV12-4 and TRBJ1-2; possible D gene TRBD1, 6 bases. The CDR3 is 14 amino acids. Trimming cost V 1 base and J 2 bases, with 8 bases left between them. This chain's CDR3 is CASSLGQANYGYTF. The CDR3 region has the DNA TGTGCCAGCAGTTTAGGACAGGCCAACTATGGCTACACCTTC.

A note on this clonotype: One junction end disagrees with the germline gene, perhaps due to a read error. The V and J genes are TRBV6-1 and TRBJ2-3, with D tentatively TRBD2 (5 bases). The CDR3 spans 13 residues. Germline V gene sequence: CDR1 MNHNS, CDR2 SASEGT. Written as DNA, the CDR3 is TGTGTCAGCAGTCTAACTAGACCAGATACGCAGTATTTT. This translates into CVSSLTRPDTQYF.

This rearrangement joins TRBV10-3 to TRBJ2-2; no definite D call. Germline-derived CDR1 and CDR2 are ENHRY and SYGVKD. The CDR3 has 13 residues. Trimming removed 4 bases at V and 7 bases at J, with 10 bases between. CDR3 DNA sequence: TGTGCCATCAGTGTGCCCGGGTACGGGGAGCTGTTTTTT. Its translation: CAISVPGYGELFF.

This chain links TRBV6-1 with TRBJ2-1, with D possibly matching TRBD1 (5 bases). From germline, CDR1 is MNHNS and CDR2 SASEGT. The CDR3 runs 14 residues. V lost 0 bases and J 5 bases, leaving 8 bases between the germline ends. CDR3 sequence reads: CASSEAQGNNEQFF. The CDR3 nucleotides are TGTGCCAGCAGTGAAGCCCAGGGTAACAATGAGCAGTTCTTC.

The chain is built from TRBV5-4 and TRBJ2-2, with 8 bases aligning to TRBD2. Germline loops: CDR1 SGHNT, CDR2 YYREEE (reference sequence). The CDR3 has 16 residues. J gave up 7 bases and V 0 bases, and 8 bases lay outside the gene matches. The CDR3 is CASSLVERELSGELFF. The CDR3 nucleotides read TGTGCCAGCAGCTTGGTCGAGCGGGAGTTAAGCGGGGAGCTGTTTTTT. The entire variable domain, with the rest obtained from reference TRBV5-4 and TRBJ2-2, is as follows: ETGVTQSPTHLIKTRGQQVTLRCSSQSGHNTVSWYQQALGQGPQFIFQYYREEENGRGNFPPRFSGLQFPNYSSELNVNALELDDSALYLCASSLVERELSGELFFGEGSRLTVL.

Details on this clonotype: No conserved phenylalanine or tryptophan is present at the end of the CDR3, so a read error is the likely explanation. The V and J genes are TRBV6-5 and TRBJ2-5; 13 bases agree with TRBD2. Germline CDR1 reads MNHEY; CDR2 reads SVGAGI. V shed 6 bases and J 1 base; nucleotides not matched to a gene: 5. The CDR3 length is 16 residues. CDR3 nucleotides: TGTGCCAGCAGCCCCCGGACTAGCGGGAGCCAAGAGACCCAGTACTCC. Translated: CASSPRTSGSQETQYS.

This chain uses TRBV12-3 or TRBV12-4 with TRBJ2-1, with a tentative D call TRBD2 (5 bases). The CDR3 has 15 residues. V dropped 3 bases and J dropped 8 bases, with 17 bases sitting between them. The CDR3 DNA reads TGTGCCAGCAGTTTTACAGTTGGTTACGGGGATGAGCAGTTCTTC. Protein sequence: CASSFTVGYGDEQFF.

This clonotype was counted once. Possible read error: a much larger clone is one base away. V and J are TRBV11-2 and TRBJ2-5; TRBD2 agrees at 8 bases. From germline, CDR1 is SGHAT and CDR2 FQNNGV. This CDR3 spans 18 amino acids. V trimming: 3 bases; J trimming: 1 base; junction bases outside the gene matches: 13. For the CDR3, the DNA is TGTGCCAGCAGCTTCGGGACTTGCGGGAGGTGGGGCCAAGAGACCCAGTACTTC. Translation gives CASSFGTCGRWGQETQYF.

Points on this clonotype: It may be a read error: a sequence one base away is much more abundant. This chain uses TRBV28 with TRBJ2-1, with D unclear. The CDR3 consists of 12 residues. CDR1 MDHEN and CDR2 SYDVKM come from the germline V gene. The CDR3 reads CASSLSYNEHFF. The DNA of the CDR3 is TGTGCCAGCAGTTTATCCTACAATGAGCATTTCTTC.

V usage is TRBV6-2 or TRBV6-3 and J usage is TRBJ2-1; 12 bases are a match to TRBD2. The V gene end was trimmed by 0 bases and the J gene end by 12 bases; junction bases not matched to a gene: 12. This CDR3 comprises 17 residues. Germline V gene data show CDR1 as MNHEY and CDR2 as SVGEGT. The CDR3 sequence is CASSYSITSGRTSVQFF. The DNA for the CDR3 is TGTGCCAGCAGTTACTCAATTACTAGCGGGAGGACTTCTGTGCAGTTCTTC.

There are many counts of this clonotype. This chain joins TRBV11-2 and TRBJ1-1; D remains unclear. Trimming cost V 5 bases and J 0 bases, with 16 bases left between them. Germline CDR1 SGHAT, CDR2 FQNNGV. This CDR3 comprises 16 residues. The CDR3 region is CASSQRARELNTEAFF. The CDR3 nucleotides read TGTGCCAGCAGCCAACGGGCGAGGGAATTGAACACTGAAGCTTTCTTT.

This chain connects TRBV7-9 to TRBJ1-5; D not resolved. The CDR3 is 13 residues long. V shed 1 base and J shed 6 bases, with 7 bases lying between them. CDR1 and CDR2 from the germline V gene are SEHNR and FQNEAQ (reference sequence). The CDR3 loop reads CASSLGAFQPQHF. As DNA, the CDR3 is TGTGCCAGCAGCTTAGGGGCTTTTCAGCCCCAGCATTTT.

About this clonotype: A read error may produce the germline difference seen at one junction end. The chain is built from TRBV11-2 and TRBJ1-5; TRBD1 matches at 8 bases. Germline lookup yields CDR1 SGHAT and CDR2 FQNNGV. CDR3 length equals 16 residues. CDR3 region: CASGLTLGQGGGPQHF. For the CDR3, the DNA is TGTGCAAGCGGCTTAACTCTTGGACAGGGCGGCGGGCCCCAACATTTT.

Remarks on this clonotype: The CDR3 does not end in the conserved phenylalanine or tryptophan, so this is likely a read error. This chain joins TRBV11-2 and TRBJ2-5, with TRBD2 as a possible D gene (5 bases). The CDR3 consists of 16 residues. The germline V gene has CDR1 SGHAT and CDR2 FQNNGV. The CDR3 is CASSLGVWRSQETQYI. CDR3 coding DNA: TGTGCCAGCAGCTTAGGGGTCTGGAGGTCCCAAGAGACTCAGTACATC.

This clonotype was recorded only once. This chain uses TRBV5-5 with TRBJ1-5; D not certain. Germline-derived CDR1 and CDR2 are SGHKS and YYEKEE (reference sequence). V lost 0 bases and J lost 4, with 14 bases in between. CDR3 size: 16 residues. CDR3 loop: CASSLDPHGRNQPQHF. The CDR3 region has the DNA TGTGCCAGCAGCTTGGACCCCCACGGTAGGAATCAGCCCCAGCATTTT.

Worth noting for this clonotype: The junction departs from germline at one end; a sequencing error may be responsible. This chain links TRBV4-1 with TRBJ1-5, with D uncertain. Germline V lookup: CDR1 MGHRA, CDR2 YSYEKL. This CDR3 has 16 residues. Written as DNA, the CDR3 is TGCGCCGGCAGCCAAGGGCCCCCGGGAATCAATCAGCCCCAGCATTTT. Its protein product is CAGSQGPPGINQPQHF.

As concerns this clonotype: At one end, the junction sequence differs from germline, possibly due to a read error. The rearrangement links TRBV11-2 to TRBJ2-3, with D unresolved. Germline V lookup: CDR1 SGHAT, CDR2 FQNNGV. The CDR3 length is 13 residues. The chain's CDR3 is CAGSPRSTDTQYF. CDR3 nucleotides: TGTGCCGGCAGCCCGCGGAGCACAGATACGCAGTATTTT. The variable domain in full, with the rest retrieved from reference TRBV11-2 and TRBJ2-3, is EAGVAQSPRYKIIEKRQSVAFWCNPISGHATLYWYQQILGQGPKLLIQFQNNGVVDDSQLPKDRFSAERLKGVDSTLKIQPAKLEDSAVYLCAGSPRSTDTQYFGPGTRLTVL.

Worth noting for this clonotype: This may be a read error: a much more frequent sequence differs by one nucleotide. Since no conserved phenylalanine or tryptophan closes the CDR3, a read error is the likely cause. The CDR3 region has the DNA TGCGCCAGCAGCCATGGGAGAGACGGCCTTAACACCGGGGAGCTGTTTTGT. It translates to CASSHGRDGLNTGELFC. The chain combines TRBV4-1 with TRBJ2-2; D might be TRBD2 (5 bases). CDR3 length: 17 amino acids. V was cut by 3 bases and J by 2 bases, with 16 bases left in between. The germline CDR1 and CDR2 sequences are MGHRA and YSYEKL.

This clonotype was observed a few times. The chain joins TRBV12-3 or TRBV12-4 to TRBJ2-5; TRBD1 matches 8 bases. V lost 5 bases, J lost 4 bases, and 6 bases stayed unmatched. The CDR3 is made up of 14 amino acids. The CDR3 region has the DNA TGTGCCAGCAGTGGAGACAGGGGAGTAGAGACCCAGTACTTC. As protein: CASSGDRGVETQYF.

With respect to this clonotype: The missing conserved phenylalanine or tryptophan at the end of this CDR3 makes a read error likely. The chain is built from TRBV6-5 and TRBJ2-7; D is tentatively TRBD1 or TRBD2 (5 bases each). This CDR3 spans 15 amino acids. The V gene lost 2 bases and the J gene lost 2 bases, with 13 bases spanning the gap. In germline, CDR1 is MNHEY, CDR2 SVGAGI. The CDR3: CASSYDGIGAYEQYL. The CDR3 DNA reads TGTGCCAGCAGTTACGACGGGATAGGGGCCTACGAGCAGTACCTC.

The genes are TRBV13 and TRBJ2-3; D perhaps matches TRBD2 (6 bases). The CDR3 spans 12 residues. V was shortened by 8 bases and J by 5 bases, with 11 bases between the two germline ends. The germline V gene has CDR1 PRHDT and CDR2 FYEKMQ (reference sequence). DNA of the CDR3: TGTGCCAGCGGGGTGGGAGGAGATACGCAGTATTTT. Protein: CASGVGGDTQYF.

The DNA for the CDR3 is TGTGCCAGCAGCTTGTGTGTTGCTAATTCACCCCTCCACTTT. The encoded protein is CASSLCVANSPLHF. This chain joins TRBV11-2 and TRBJ1-6; D gene unclear. Trimming took 3 bases from V and 6 from J, leaving 9 bases between them. Germline lookup yields CDR1 SGHAT and CDR2 FQNNGV. The CDR3 length is 14 residues.

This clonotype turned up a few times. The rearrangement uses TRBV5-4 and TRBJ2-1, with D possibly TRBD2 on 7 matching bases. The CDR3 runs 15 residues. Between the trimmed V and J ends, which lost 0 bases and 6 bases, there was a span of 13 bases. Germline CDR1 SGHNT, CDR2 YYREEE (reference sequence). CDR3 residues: CASSLVGGPLNEQFF. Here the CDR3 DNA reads TGTGCCAGCAGCTTGGTCGGGGGGCCCCTCAATGAGCAGTTCTTC.

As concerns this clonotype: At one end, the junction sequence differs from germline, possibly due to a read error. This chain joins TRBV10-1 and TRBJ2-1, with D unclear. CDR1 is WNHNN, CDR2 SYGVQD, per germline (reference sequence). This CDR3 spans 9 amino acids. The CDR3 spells CASYDEQFF. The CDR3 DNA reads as TGCGCCAGCTACGATGAGCAGTTCTTC.